This T cell receptor (beta chain) was captured by sequencing in a study of long-term antiretroviral therapy in people with HIV. Overall study findings and caveats: At every time point, clones expanded before ART dominated the repertoire.

HIV-positive participants were all treated in the United States. Survey-level resolution applied to immunoSEQ assay v3.0. Per-sample TRB depth target: about 40,000-55,000 T-cell genomes. Method: immunoSEQ multiplex PCR; TCRdb's copy keeps in-frame clones and lacks some. The sample shows approximately 22,000 clones, about 86% of them seen only once. The V gene's germline CDR1 is MGHRA and CDR2 YSYEKL. J lost 0 bases, V lost 2 bases, and 5 bases had no gene match. The CDR3 has 17 amino acids. The sample holds one count of this clone. No antigen is known for it. The TCR comes from a man in his 60s with HIV. The sample in question was unsorted PBMCs, obtained 1.3 years after starting antiretroviral therapy. The chain employs TRBV4-1 and TRBJ2-2, with 8 bases fitting TRBD1. In DNA, the CDR3 is TGCGCCAGCAGCCAACTGACAGGGGACGCGAACACCGGGGAGCTGTTTTTT. Its translation: CASSQLTGDANTGELFF.